Listed below are T cell receptor beta chains from one sample, sequenced in a study of T cells in Graves' hyperthyroidism and ophthalmopathy. One entry per CDR3 protein results from TCRdb running MiXCR on the multiplex PCR reads. This sample has 500,000 to 550,000 distinct CDR3 sequences, with around 21% found just once. Input material: blood. These receptor sequences come from a man between 18 and 35 years old with Graves' hyperthyroidism. The CDR3 runs from the conserved cysteine through the conserved F or W. The order of the fields is J gene, clone size, V gene, D gene, CDR3 DNA, CDR3 protein. The D gene is left open where the match is weak. A clone size is listed for some rows: how often the clone was seen (once, few, many), or a class if it is expanded.

j_gene: TRBJ1-1; abundance: NA; v_gene: TRBV24-1; d_gene: NA; CDR3nt: TGTGCCACCAACCCCCTCGGTCAGGGAGACGTGGAACGGAACACTGAAGCTTTCTTT; CDR3aa: CATNPLGQGDVERNTEAFF
j_gene: TRBJ2-5; abundance: many; v_gene: TRBV29-1; d_gene: NA; CDR3nt: TGCAGCGTTCCAGGGACACCGGAGGAGACCCAGTACTTC; CDR3aa: CSVPGTPEETQYF
j_gene: TRBJ2-5; abundance: few; v_gene: TRBV6-1; d_gene: NA; CDR3nt: TGTGCCAGCAGTGCCGCTACAATCGGGACCCAGTACTTC; CDR3aa: CASSAATIGTQYF
j_gene: TRBJ1-2; abundance: NA; v_gene: TRBV20-1; d_gene: NA; CDR3nt: TGCAGTGCTAGAGGAGATCGGGGGGCTAACTATGGCTACACCTTC; CDR3aa: CSARGDRGANYGYTF
j_gene: TRBJ1-1; abundance: many; v_gene: TRBV11-1; d_gene: NA; CDR3nt: TGTGCCAGCAGCTTAGATGACAGATACCAGAACACTGAAGCTTTCTTT; CDR3aa: CASSLDDRYQNTEAFF
j_gene: TRBJ1-2; abundance: NA; v_gene: TRBV12-3/TRBV12-4; d_gene: NA; CDR3nt: TGTGCCAGCAGTAGAGCGGCGCCCGGAGGCTACACCTTC; CDR3aa: CASSRAAPGGYTF
j_gene: TRBJ2-7; abundance: many; v_gene: TRBV5-6; d_gene: TRBD2; CDR3nt: TGTGCCAGCAGCTTCGGTGGGAGGGGAGCTTACGAGCAGTACTTC; CDR3aa: CASSFGGRGAYEQYF
j_gene: TRBJ1-1; abundance: many; v_gene: TRBV27; d_gene: NA; CDR3nt: TGTGCCAGCAGTTTAACACCGAGAACTGAAGCTTTCTTT; CDR3aa: CASSLTPRTEAFF
j_gene: TRBJ2-5; abundance: few; v_gene: TRBV29-1; d_gene: TRBD2; CDR3nt: TGCAGCGTTGTGAATCCCGGGCTAGCGGTCTCAGAGACCCAGTACTTC; CDR3aa: CSVVNPGLAVSETQYF
j_gene: TRBJ1-3; abundance: many; v_gene: TRBV28; d_gene: NA; CDR3nt: TGTGCCAGCAGCCAAGGACCGAGCTCTGGAAACACCATATATTTT; CDR3aa: CASSQGPSSGNTIYF
j_gene: TRBJ1-2; abundance: many; v_gene: TRBV12-3/TRBV12-4; d_gene: TRBD1; CDR3nt: TGTGCCAGCTCCGACAGGGGGCTTGGCTACACCTTC; CDR3aa: CASSDRGLGYTF
j_gene: TRBJ1-1; abundance: many; v_gene: TRBV5-1; d_gene: NA; CDR3nt: TGCGCCAGCAGCGTCTCACAGGGCGTGAACACTGAAGCTTTCTTT; CDR3aa: CASSVSQGVNTEAFF
j_gene: TRBJ1-5; abundance: NA; v_gene: TRBV6-1; d_gene: NA; CDR3nt: TGTGCCAGCAGTCCTACATTCCTAGGGGGCAATCAGCCCCAGCATTTT; CDR3aa: CASSPTFLGGNQPQHF
j_gene: TRBJ1-2; abundance: NA; v_gene: TRBV12-3/TRBV12-4; d_gene: NA; CDR3nt: TGTGCCAGCACCCCCCGGAGGGGTGAAGGCTACACCTTC; CDR3aa: CASTPRRGEGYTF
j_gene: TRBJ2-7; abundance: many; v_gene: TRBV11-2; d_gene: NA; CDR3nt: TGTGCCAGCAGCTTACTTCGGACAGAAAGGGACGAGCAGTACTTC; CDR3aa: CASSLLRTERDEQYF
j_gene: TRBJ1-5; abundance: many; v_gene: TRBV12-5; d_gene: NA; CDR3nt: TGTGCTAGTGCCCTAGGGGGCAATCAGCCCCAGCATTTT; CDR3aa: CASALGGNQPQHF
j_gene: TRBJ1-1; abundance: many; v_gene: TRBV4-1; d_gene: NA; CDR3nt: TGCGCCAGCAGCCAGGTACAGTACACTGAAGCTTTCTTT; CDR3aa: CASSQVQYTEAFF
j_gene: TRBJ2-7; abundance: few; v_gene: TRBV7-2; d_gene: NA; CDR3nt: TGTGCCAGCAGCCCCTCGCCGACAGCAGCCTACGAGCAGTACTTC; CDR3aa: CASSPSPTAAYEQYF
j_gene: TRBJ2-2; abundance: few; v_gene: TRBV5-1; d_gene: TRBD1; CDR3nt: TGCGCCAGCAGCTTTAAGGGACAGCTGACCGGGGAGCTGTTTTTT; CDR3aa: CASSFKGQLTGELFF
j_gene: TRBJ2-6; abundance: many; v_gene: TRBV12-3/TRBV12-4; d_gene: NA; CDR3nt: TGTGCCAGCAGTTTGGTACAGACTGGGGCCAACGTCCTGACTTTC; CDR3aa: CASSLVQTGANVLTF
j_gene: TRBJ2-5; abundance: many; v_gene: TRBV12-3/TRBV12-4; d_gene: NA; CDR3nt: TGTGCCAGCAGTTTAGAGGGACACCTCCAAGAGACCCAGTACTTC; CDR3aa: CASSLEGHLQETQYF
j_gene: TRBJ1-1; abundance: many; v_gene: TRBV12-3/TRBV12-4; d_gene: NA; CDR3nt: TGTGCCAGCAGTTTAAGCCTTAACACTGAAGCTTTCTTT; CDR3aa: CASSLSLNTEAFF
j_gene: TRBJ1-1; abundance: many; v_gene: TRBV7-9; d_gene: TRBD1; CDR3nt: TGTGCCAGCATCGACAGGGAGGGCACTGAAGCTTTCTTT; CDR3aa: CASIDREGTEAFF
j_gene: TRBJ2-7; abundance: many; v_gene: TRBV11-2; d_gene: TRBD1; CDR3nt: TGTGCCAGCAGCTTGGTCGGGACAGGGACCGGGGGCGAGCAGTACTTC; CDR3aa: CASSLVGTGTGGEQYF
j_gene: TRBJ2-7; abundance: many; v_gene: TRBV2; d_gene: NA; CDR3nt: TGTGCCAGCGGGAAAGTTGCGACCTCCTACGAGCAGTACTTC; CDR3aa: CASGKVATSYEQYF
j_gene: TRBJ2-7; abundance: few; v_gene: TRBV7-8; d_gene: NA; CDR3nt: TGTGCCAGCAGCCGGCTGACAGGAACAACCTACGAGCAGTACTTC; CDR3aa: CASSRLTGTTYEQYF
j_gene: TRBJ2-7; abundance: NA; v_gene: TRBV12-3/TRBV12-4; d_gene: TRBD2; CDR3nt: TGTGCCAGCAGTTTATCGAGCGGGAGAGGCTACGAGCAGTACTTC; CDR3aa: CASSLSSGRGYEQYF
j_gene: TRBJ2-3; abundance: many; v_gene: TRBV12-3/TRBV12-4; d_gene: TRBD1; CDR3nt: TGTGCCAGCAGAAGGACAGGGGCCACAGATACGCAGTATTTT; CDR3aa: CASRRTGATDTQYF
j_gene: TRBJ1-1; abundance: many; v_gene: TRBV15; d_gene: TRBD1; CDR3nt: TGTGCCACCAGCAAAAGGACAGGGGGCACTGAAGCTTTCTTT; CDR3aa: CATSKRTGGTEAFF
j_gene: TRBJ1-6; abundance: few; v_gene: TRBV4-1; d_gene: NA; CDR3nt: TGCGCCAGCAGCCAAAGTCGGGTCGGAGACCTTTCACCCCTCCACTTT; CDR3aa: CASSQSRVGDLSPLHF
j_gene: TRBJ1-2; abundance: NA; v_gene: TRBV4-2; d_gene: NA; CDR3nt: TGTGCCAGCAGCCAGGGCAGTGACTTATATGGCTACACCTTC; CDR3aa: CASSQGSDLYGYTF
j_gene: TRBJ2-2; abundance: many; v_gene: TRBV12-3/TRBV12-4; d_gene: NA; CDR3nt: TGTGCCAGCAGTTTAGCCGATTCATCGGCCGGGGAGCTGTTTTTT; CDR3aa: CASSLADSSAGELFF
j_gene: TRBJ2-5; abundance: many; v_gene: TRBV12-3/TRBV12-4; d_gene: NA; CDR3nt: TGTGCCAGCAGTCCGCTAGGGGGGAGGCGGGAGACCCAGTACTTC; CDR3aa: CASSPLGGRRETQYF
j_gene: TRBJ2-6; abundance: NA; v_gene: TRBV28; d_gene: NA; CDR3nt: TGTGCCAGCACTCTGAGAGGGGCCAACGTCCTGACTTTC; CDR3aa: CASTLRGANVLTF
j_gene: TRBJ2-5; abundance: NA; v_gene: TRBV10-3; d_gene: NA; CDR3nt: TGTGCCATCAGTGCCGAGCGGAGGGGGGAGACCCAGTACTTC; CDR3aa: CAISAERRGETQYF
j_gene: TRBJ2-7; abundance: NA; v_gene: TRBV10-1; d_gene: TRBD1; CDR3nt: TGCGCCAGCAGTGGCGAAAGGGACAGGGGGCCCTACGAAAAGCAGTACTTC; CDR3aa: CASSGERDRGPYEKQYF
j_gene: TRBJ2-2; abundance: many; v_gene: TRBV12-3/TRBV12-4; d_gene: TRBD2; CDR3nt: TGTGCCAGCAGCTCCGGGACTATCGACACCGGGGAGCTGTTTTTT; CDR3aa: CASSSGTIDTGELFF
j_gene: TRBJ1-3; abundance: many; v_gene: TRBV2; d_gene: NA; CDR3nt: TGTGCCAGCGCGAGGGAGTACGGGATGAGAAACACCATATATTTT; CDR3aa: CASAREYGMRNTIYF
j_gene: TRBJ1-6; abundance: NA; v_gene: TRBV7-9; d_gene: TRBD1; CDR3nt: TGTGCCAGCAGCCCAACAGGGGAATCATGGTCCCTCCACTTT; CDR3aa: CASSPTGESWSLHF
j_gene: TRBJ1-2; abundance: NA; v_gene: TRBV12-3/TRBV12-4; d_gene: NA; CDR3nt: TGTGCCAGCAGTTCCACCGGGGGAGGCTACACCTTC; CDR3aa: CASSSTGGGYTF
j_gene: TRBJ2-2; abundance: NA; v_gene: TRBV6-1; d_gene: TRBD2; CDR3nt: TGTGCCAGCAGTGAATGGGGACTAGCGGGCCACGGGGAGCTGTTTTTT; CDR3aa: CASSEWGLAGHGELFF
j_gene: TRBJ1-1; abundance: few; v_gene: TRBV12-3/TRBV12-4; d_gene: NA; CDR3nt: TGTGCCAGCAGACCCTTCGCCGGAGACACTGAAGCTTTCTTT; CDR3aa: CASRPFAGDTEAFF
j_gene: TRBJ1-2; abundance: many; v_gene: TRBV29-1; d_gene: TRBD1; CDR3nt: TGCAGCGTTGAGAGGGCTACCGGGACAGGGGGTTATGGCTACACCTTC; CDR3aa: CSVERATGTGGYGYTF
j_gene: TRBJ1-1; abundance: few; v_gene: TRBV12-3/TRBV12-4; d_gene: NA; CDR3nt: TGTGCCAGCAGTTTATATGAGACTGAAGCTTTCTTT; CDR3aa: CASSLYETEAFF
j_gene: TRBJ2-7; abundance: NA; v_gene: TRBV4-2; d_gene: TRBD1; CDR3nt: TGTGCCACGTCACAGGGGGCAGGGAACGAGCAGTACTTC; CDR3aa: CATSQGAGNEQYF
j_gene: TRBJ2-7; abundance: many; v_gene: TRBV2; d_gene: TRBD1; CDR3nt: TGTGCCAGCAGCCTTGGACAGGGAGCATCCTACGAGCAGTACTTC; CDR3aa: CASSLGQGASYEQYF
j_gene: TRBJ2-5; abundance: many; v_gene: TRBV6-1; d_gene: NA; CDR3nt: TGTGCCAGCAGTGAATATCGGGGGGCCCAAGAGACCCAGTACTTC; CDR3aa: CASSEYRGAQETQYF
j_gene: TRBJ2-3; abundance: NA; v_gene: TRBV18; d_gene: NA; CDR3nt: TGTGCCAGCTCACCGACCTTCGCACGCCCAGATACGCAGTATTTT; CDR3aa: CASSPTFARPDTQYF
j_gene: TRBJ1-1; abundance: many; v_gene: TRBV12-3/TRBV12-4; d_gene: TRBD1; CDR3nt: TGTGCCAGCAGCGCGACAGGGGGCGTCGGGAACACTGAAGCTTTCTTT; CDR3aa: CASSATGGVGNTEAFF
j_gene: TRBJ1-1; abundance: many; v_gene: TRBV12-3/TRBV12-4; d_gene: NA; CDR3nt: TGTGCCAGCAACCCCGCGGGCAGGGCGACGGAGGCTTTCTTT; CDR3aa: CASNPAGRATEAFF
j_gene: TRBJ2-5; abundance: NA; v_gene: TRBV27; d_gene: TRBD2; CDR3nt: TGTGCCAGCAGACACCTTAGCGGGAGATCAGAGACCCAGTACTTC; CDR3aa: CASRHLSGRSETQYF
j_gene: TRBJ1-5; abundance: NA; v_gene: TRBV27; d_gene: NA; CDR3nt: TGTGCCAGCAGCTTAGCGGGGGGATTGGGGAGCAATCAGCCCCAGCATTTT; CDR3aa: CASSLAGGLGSNQPQHF